Included here is one T cell receptor beta chain sequence, with context. TCRdb's table, derived via immunoSEQ multiplex PCR, lists solely in-frame clones and lacks some. Counted here are tens of thousands of clones, around 93% occurring once; the ten biggest clones make up approximately 0.35%. The data were obtained in a study of technical replicates of blood from a handful of donors. After removal of 4 bases from V and 5 bases from J, the junction contained 4 bases not matched to a gene. Germline V gene lookup returns CDR1 SGHRS and CDR2 YFSETQ. The CDR3 is made up of 13 amino acids. The material sequenced was T cells isolated from PBMCs. The TCR sequence derives from a human donor in good health. This chain connects TRBV5-1 to TRBJ1-1, with 8 bases aligning to TRBD1. CDR3 residues: CASSIDRGTEAFF. CDR3 in DNA: TGCGCCAGCAGCATAGACAGGGGAACTGAAGCTTTCTTT.